What follows is one TCR beta chain and its context. This sample was included in a study of blood T cell repertoires in COVID-19. TCRdb's copy holds only in-frame clones and misses some; the assay was immunoSEQ multiplex PCR. Among hundreds of thousands of clones, 89% were seen once, and the ten largest hold 0.7% to 1%. Followed longitudinally, the Seattle patients had been enrolled during active infection. V gave up 4 bases and J gave up 2 bases; unmatched junction bases: 3. The CDR3 sequence is 14 residues long. Germline V gene data show CDR1 as SGHNT and CDR2 as YYREEE (reference sequence). This sequence originates from a man between 18 and 29 years old with COVID-19, enrolled during active disease. J is TRBJ2-4 and V is TRBV5-4; 7 positions agree with TRBD2. The sample was peripheral blood. In DNA, the CDR3 is TGTGCCAGCAGCCTCGGGACTACCAAAAACATTCAGTACTTC. Its protein is CASSLGTTKNIQYF.